This T cell receptor beta chain was identified during a study of shared clonotypes between healthy human individuals. Overall study results and limits: The diversity represented, both genetic and in exposure history, was limited by few donors.

This clone has only one observation. Its antigen is not known. This is likely an artifact of a read error, given a far larger clone one base away. Germline values: CDR1 MGHDK, CDR2 SYGVNS. The length of the CDR3 is 11 residues. The V end lost 1 base, the J end lost 3 bases, and 1 base lay between the germline ends. Method: immunoSEQ multiplex PCR; TCRdb's copy keeps in-frame clones and lacks some. The sample holds about 710,000 clones; around 73% are singletons and the top ten take about 1.8%. The sample consisted of memory CD4+ T cells sorted from blood. Subset of the sample: CD45RA-negative fraction. J is TRBJ2-7 and V is TRBV25-1, with D unresolved. This clonotype was sampled from a woman in her twenties or thirties in good health. The CDR3 loop is CASSEFYEQYF. For the CDR3, the DNA is TGTGCCAGCAGTGAATTCTACGAGCAGTACTTC.